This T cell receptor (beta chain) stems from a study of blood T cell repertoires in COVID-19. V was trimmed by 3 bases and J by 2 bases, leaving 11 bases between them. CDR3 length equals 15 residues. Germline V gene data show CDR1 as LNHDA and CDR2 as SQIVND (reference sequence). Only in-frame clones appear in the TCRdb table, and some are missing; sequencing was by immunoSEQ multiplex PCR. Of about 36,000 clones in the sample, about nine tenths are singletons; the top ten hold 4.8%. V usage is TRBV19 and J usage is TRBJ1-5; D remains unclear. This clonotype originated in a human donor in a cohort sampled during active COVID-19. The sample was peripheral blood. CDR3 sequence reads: CASSMPGGGNQPQHF. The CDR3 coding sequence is TGTGCCAGTAGTATGCCAGGAGGTGGCAATCAGCCCCAGCATTTT.